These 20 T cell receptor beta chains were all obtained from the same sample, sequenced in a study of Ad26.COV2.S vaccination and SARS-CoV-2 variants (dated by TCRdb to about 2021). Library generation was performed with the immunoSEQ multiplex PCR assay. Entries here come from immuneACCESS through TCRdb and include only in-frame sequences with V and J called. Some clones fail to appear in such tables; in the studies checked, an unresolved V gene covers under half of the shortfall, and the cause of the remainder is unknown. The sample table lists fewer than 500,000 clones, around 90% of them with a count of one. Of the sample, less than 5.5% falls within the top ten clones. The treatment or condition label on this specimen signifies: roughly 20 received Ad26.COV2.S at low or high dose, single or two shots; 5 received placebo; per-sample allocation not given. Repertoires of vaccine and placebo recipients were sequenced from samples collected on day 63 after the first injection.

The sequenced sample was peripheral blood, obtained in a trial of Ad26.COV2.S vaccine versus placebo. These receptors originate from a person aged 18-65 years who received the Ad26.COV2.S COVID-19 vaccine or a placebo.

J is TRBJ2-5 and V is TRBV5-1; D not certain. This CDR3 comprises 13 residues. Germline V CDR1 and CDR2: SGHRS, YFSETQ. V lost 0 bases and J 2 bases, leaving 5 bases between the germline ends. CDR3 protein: CASSLAFQETQYF. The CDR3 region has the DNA TGCGCCAGCAGCTTGGCCTTTCAAGAGACCCAGTACTTC.

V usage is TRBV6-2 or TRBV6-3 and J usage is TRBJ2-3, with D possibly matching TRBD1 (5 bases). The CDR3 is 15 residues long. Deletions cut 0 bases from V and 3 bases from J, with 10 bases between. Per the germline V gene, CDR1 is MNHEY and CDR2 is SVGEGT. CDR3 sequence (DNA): TGTGCCAGCAGTTACTCGATCCCAGGGACAGATACGCAGTATTTT. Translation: CASSYSIPGTDTQYF.

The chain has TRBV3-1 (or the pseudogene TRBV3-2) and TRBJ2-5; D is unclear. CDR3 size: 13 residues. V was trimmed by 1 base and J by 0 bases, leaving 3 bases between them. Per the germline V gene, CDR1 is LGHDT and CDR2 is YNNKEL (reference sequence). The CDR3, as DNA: TGTGCCAGCAGCCAAGCCCACCAAGAGACCCAGTACTTC. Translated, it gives CASSQAHQETQYF.

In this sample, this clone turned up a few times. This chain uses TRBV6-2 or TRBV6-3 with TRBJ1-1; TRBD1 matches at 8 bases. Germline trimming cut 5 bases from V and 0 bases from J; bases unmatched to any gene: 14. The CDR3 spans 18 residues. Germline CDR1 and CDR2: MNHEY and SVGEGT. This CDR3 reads CASSVRTGWGPMNTEAFF. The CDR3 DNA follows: TGTGCCAGCAGTGTAAGGACAGGGTGGGGGCCCATGAACACTGAAGCTTTCTTT.

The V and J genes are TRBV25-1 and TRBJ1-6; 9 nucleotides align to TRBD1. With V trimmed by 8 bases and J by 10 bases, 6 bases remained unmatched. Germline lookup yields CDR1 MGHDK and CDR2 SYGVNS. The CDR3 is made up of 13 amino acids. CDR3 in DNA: TGTGCCAGCGGGGGGACAGGGCTGTCACCCCTCCACTTT. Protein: CASGGTGLSPLHF.

CDR3 residues: CASSLGANEKLFF. The DNA of the CDR3 is TGCGCCAGCAGCTTGGGAGCCAATGAAAAACTGTTTTTT. The rearrangement joins TRBV5-1 to TRBJ1-4; unclear D gene. The CDR3 has 13 amino acids. Trimming left V 0 bases short and J 5 bases short, with 5 bases between. Germline-derived CDR1 and CDR2 are SGHRS and YFSETQ.

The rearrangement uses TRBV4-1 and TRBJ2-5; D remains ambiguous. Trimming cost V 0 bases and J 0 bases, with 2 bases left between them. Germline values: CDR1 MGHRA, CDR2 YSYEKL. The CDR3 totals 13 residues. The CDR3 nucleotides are TGCGCCAGCAGCCAAGACGACCAAGAGACCCAGTACTTC. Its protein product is CASSQDDQETQYF.

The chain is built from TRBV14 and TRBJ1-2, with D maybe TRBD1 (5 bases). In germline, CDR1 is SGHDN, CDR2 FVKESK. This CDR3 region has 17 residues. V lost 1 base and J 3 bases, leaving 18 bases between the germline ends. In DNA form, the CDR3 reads TGTGCCAGCAGCCAAGTGGGTCCCGGGACCGCGGACTATGGCTACACCTTC. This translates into CASSQVGPGTADYGYTF.

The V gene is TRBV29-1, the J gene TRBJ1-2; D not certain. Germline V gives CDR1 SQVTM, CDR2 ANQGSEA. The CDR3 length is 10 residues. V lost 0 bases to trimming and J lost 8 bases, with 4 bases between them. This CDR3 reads CSVEEEGYTF. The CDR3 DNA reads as TGCAGCGTTGAAGAGGAGGGCTACACCTTC. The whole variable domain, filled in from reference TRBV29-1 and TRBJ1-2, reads SAVISQKPSRDICQRGTSLTIQCQVDSQVTMMFWYRQQPGQSLTLIATANQGSEATYESGFVIDKFPISRPNLTFSTLTVSNMSPEDSSIYLCSVEEEGYTFGSGTRLTVV.

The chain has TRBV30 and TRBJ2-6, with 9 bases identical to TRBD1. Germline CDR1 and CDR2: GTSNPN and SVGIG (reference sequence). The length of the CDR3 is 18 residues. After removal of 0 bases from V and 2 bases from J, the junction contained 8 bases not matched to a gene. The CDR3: CAWSVGGTGYPGANVLTF. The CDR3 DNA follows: TGTGCCTGGAGTGTAGGAGGGACAGGGTACCCTGGGGCCAACGTCCTGACTTTC.

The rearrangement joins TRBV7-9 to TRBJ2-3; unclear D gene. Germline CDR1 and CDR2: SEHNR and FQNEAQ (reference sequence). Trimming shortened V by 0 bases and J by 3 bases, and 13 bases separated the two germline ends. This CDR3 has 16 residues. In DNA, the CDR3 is TGTGCCAGCAGCTTAGCTCCCGCATTGGGAACAGATACGCAGTATTTT. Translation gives CASSLAPALGTDTQYF.

CDR3 bases: TGCAGTGCTAGTCCCATGAACACTGAAGCTTTCTTT. This translates into CSASPMNTEAFF. The chain couples TRBV20-1 to TRBJ1-1; D unclear. This CDR3 is built from 12 residues. CDR1 and CDR2 from the germline V gene are DFQATT and SNEGSKA (reference sequence). Trimming cost V 3 bases and J 0 bases, with 5 bases left between them.

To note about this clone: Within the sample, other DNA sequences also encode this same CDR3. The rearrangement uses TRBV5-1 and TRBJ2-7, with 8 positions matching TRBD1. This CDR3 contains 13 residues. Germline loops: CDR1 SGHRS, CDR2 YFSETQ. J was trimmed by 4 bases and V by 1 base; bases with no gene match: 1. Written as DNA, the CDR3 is TGCGCCAGCAGCTTGAGGACAGGGTACGAGCAGTACTTC. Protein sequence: CASSLRTGYEQYF.

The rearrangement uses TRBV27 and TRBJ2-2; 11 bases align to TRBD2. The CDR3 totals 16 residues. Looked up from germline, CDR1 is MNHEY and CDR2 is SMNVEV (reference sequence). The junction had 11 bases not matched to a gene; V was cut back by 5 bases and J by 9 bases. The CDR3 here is CASSPLGSGRARELFF. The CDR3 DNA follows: TGTGCCAGCAGTCCCCTCGGTAGCGGGAGGGCCCGGGAGCTGTTTTTT.

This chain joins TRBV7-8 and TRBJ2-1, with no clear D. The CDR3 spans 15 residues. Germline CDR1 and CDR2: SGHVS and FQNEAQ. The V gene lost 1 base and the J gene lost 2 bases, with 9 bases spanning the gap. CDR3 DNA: TGTGCCAGCAGCTTAGTCCGGCTCCCCTACAATGAGCAGTTCTTC. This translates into CASSLVRLPYNEQFF.

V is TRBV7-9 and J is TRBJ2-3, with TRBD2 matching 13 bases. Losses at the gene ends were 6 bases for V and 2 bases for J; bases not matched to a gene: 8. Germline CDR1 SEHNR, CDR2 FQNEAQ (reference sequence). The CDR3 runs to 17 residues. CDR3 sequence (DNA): TGTGCCAGCAGAGGGACTAGCGGGAAGCTCTACACAGATACGCAGTATTTT. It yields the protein CASRGTSGKLYTDTQYF.

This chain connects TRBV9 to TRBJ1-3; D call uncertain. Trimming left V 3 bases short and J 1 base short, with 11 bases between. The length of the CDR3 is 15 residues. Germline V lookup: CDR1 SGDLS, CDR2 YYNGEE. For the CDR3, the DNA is TGTGCCAGCAGCGCACAATCGGGGTCTGGAAACACCATATATTTT. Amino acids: CASSAQSGSGNTIYF.

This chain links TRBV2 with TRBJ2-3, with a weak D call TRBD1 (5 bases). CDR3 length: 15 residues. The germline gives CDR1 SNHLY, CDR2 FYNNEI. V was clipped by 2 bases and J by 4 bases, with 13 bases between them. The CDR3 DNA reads TGTGCCAGCAGTGAACTCCAGACAGTGGCAGATACGCAGTATTTT. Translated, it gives CASSELQTVADTQYF.

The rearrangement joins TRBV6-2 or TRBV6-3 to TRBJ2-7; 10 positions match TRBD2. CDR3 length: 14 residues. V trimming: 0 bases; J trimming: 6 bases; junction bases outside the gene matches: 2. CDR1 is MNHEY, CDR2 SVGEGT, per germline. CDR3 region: CASSYSWTSGEQYF. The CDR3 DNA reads TGTGCCAGCAGTTACTCTTGGACTAGCGGCGAGCAGTACTTC.

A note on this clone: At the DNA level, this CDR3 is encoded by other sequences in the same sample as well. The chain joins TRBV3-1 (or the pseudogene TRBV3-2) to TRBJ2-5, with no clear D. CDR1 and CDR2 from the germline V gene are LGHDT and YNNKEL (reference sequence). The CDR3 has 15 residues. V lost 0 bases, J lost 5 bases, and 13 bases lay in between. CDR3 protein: CASSQDLGGRETQYF. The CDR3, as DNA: TGTGCCAGCAGCCAAGACTTAGGTGGGCGGGAGACCCAGTACTTC.